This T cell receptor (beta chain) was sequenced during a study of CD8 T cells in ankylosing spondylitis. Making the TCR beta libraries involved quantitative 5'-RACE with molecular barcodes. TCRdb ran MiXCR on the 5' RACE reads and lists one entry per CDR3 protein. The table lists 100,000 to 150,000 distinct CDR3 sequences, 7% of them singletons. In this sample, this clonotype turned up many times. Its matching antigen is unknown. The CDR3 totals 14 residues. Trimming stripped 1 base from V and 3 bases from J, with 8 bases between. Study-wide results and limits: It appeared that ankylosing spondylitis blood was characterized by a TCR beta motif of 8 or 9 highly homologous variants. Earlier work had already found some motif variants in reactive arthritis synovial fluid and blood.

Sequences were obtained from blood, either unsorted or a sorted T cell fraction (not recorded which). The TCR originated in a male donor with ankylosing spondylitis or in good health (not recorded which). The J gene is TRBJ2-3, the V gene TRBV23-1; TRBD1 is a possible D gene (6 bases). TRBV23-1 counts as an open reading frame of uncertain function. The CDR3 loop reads CASSQLGATDTQYF. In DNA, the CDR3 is TGCGCCAGCAGTCAATTGGGGGCGACAGATACGCAGTATTTT.